This TCR beta chain was sequenced during a study of blood T cell repertoires in COVID-19. Across the study: The cDNA or gDNA used as material had been derived from T cells, B-cell-depleted T cells, or PBMCs.

Trimming took off 4 bases at V and 3 bases at J, with 7 bases between the two ends. Per the germline V gene, CDR1 is LGHDT and CDR2 is YNNKEL (reference sequence). The CDR3 totals 12 residues. In the original analysis: Using reference gene primer amplification, nucleated cell counts were estimated. Sequenced by immunoSEQ multiplex PCR; TCRdb stores in-frame clones only, minus some. D and trimming were read from the DNA, whereas the V and J calls and clone size are those reported in that table. There are some 150,000 clones in the sample; roughly four fifths occur only once, and more than 3.5% lies in the top ten.

This chain uses TRBV3-1 (or the pseudogene TRBV3-2) with TRBJ2-7, with no clear D. The specimen sequenced was peripheral blood. This receptor was identified in a woman of 80 years or more with active or convalescent COVID-19. CDR3 region: CASSLRNYEQYF. Written as DNA, the CDR3 is TGTGCCAGCAGCCTCAGAAACTACGAGCAGTACTTC.